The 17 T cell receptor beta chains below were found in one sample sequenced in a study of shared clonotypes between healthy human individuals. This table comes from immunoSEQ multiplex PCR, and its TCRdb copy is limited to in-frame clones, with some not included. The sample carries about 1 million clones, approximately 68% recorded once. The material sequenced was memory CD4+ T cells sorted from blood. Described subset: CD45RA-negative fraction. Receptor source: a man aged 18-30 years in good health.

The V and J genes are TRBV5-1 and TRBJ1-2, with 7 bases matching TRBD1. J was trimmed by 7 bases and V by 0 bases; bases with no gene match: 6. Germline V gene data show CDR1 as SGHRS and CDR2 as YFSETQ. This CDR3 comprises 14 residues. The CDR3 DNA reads TGCGCCAGCAGCTTGGGGACCGAGGGGGCTGGCTACACCTTC. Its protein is CASSLGTEGAGYTF.

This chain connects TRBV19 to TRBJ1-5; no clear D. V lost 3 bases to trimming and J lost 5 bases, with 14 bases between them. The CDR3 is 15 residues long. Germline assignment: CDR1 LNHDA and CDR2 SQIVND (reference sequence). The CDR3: CASSITAGVDQPQHF. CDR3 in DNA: TGTGCCAGTAGTATTACGGCCGGGGTGGATCAGCCCCAGCATTTT.

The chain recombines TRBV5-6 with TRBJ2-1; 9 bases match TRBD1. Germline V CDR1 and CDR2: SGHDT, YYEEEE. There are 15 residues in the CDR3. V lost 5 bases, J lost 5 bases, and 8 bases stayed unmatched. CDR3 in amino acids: CASRPGTGNNNEQFF. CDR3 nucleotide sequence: TGTGCCAGCAGACCCGGGACAGGGAACAACAATGAGCAGTTCTTC.

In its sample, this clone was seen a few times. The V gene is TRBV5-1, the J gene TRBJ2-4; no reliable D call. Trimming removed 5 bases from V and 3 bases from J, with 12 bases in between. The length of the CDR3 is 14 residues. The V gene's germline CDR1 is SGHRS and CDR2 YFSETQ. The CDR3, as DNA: TGCGCCAGCAGTATAAATCAAGACAAAAACATTCAGTACTTC. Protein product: CASSINQDKNIQYF.

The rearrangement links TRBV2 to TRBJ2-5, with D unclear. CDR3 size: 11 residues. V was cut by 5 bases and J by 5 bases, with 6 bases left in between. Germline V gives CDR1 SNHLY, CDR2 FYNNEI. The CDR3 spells CASSIGETQYF. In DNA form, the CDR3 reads TGTGCCAGCAGTATCGGGGAGACCCAGTACTTC.

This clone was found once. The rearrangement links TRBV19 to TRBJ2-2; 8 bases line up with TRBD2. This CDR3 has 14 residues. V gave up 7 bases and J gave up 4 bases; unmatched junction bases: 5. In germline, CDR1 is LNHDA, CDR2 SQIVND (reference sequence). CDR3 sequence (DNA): TGTGCCAGTATCCGGCTAGCGGGCACCGGGGAGCTGTTTTTT. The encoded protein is CASIRLAGTGELFF.

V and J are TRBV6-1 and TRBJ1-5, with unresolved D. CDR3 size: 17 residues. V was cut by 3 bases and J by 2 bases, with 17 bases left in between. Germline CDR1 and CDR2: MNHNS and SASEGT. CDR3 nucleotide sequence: TGTGCCAGCAGTGATACCCGGGAAGTAAGAGGCAATCAGCCCCAGCATTTT. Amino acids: CASSDTREVRGNQPQHF.

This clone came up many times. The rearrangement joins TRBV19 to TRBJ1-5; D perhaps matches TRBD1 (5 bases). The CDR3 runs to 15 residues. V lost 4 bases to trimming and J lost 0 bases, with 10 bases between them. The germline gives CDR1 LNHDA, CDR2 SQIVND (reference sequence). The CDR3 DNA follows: TGTGCCAGTAGTACCCCGGGGGATAGCAATCAGCCCCAGCATTTT. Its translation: CASSTPGDSNQPQHF.

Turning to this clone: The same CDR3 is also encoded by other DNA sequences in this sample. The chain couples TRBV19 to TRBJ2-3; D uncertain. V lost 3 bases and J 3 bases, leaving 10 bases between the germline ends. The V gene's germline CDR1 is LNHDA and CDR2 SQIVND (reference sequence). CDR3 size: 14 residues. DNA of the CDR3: TGTGCCAGTAGTATTAGGACGGGTACAGATACGCAGTATTTT. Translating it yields CASSIRTGTDTQYF.

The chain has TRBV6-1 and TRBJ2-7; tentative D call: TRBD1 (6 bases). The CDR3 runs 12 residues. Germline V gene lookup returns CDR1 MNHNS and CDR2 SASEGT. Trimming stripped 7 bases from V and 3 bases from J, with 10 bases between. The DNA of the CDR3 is TGTGCCAGCAAAGAAGGGGGCTACGAGCAGTACTTC. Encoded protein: CASKEGGYEQYF.

DNA of the CDR3: TGTGCCAGCAGGCCCCAATTAGCGGGGGGGCGAAGAGGGGAGCTGTTTTTT. Translated: CASRPQLAGGRRGELFF. The V and J genes are TRBV7-2 and TRBJ2-2; the match to TRBD2 covers 11 bases. Germline V gene data show CDR1 as SGHTA and CDR2 as FQGNSA. With 6 bases clipped from V and 8 bases from J, the junction kept 14 bases outside the gene matches. The CDR3 spans 17 residues.

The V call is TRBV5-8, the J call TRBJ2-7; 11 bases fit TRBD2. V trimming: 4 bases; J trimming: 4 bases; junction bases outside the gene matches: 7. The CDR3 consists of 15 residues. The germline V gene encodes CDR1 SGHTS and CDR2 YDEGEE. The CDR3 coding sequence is TGTGCCAGCAGCACCGGACTAGCGGGCGGTTACGAGCAGTACTTC. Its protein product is CASSTGLAGGYEQYF.

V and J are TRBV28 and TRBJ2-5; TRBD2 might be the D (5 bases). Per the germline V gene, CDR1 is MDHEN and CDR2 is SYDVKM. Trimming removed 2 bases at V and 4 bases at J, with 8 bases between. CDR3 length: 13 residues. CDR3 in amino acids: CASSLRGRETQYF. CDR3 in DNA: TGTGCCAGCAGTTTACGAGGGCGAGAGACCCAGTACTTC.

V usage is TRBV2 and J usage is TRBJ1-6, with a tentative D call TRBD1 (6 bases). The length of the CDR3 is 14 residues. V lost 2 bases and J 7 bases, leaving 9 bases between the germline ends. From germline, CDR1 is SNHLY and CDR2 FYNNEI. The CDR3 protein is CASSESRGNSPLHF. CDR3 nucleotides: TGTGCCAGCAGTGAAAGCAGGGGAAATTCACCCCTCCACTTT.

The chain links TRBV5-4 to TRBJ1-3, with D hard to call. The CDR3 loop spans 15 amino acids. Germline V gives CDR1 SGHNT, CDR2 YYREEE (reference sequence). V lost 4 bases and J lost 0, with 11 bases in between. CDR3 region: CASSAGLPSGNTIYF. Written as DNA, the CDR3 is TGTGCCAGCAGCGCTGGACTCCCCTCTGGAAACACCATATATTTT.

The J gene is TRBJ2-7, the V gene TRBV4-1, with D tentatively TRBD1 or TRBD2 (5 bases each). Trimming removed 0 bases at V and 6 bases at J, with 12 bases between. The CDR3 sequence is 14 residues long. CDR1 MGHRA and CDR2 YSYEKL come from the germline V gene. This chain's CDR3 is CASSQDGWGSEQYF. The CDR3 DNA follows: TGCGCCAGCAGCCAAGATGGTTGGGGGAGCGAGCAGTACTTC.

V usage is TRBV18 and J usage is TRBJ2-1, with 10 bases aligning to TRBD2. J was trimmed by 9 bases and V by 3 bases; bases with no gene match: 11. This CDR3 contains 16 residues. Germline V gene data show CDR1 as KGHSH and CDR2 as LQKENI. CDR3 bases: TGTGCCAGCTCACCGTCCTCTCAGGGACTAGCGAGTGAGCAGTTCTTC. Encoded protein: CASSPSSQGLASEQFF.